The rows below give T cell receptor beta chains drawn from one sample of a study of OX40 agonist ivuxolimab in advanced cancers. The table came from immunoSEQ multiplex PCR; TCRdb's copy has only in-frame clones and leaves some out. This sample yields 70,000 to 85,000 clones, of which around nine tenths are seen a single time; roughly 6% belongs to the top ten. The specimen comprised CD4+ or CD8+ T cells sorted from blood, sampled in a trial of the OX40 agonist ivuxolimab. Receptors originate from an adult with an advanced solid tumor such as melanoma, head and neck, liver or kidney cancer. CDR3s include the opening cysteine and the closing phenylalanine or tryptophan. A D gene is named only where the DNA matches it firmly. The size entry is marked missing in some rows and otherwise reads once, few, many or a size class.

J gene: TRBJ2-7
clone size: .
V gene: TRBV6-5
D gene: .
CDR3 protein: CATQSTGSSSYEQYF
CDR3 DNA: TGTGCCACCCAGTCCACCGGGTCCTCATCCTACGAGCAGTACTTC

J gene: TRBJ2-5
clone size: .
V gene: TRBV27
D gene: .
CDR3 protein: CASSANPSGGVSKETQYF
CDR3 DNA: TGTGCCAGCAGTGCGAACCCGTCAGGAGGAGTCTCAAAGGAGACCCAGTACTTC

J gene: TRBJ2-7
clone size: few
V gene: TRBV7-6
D gene: .
CDR3 protein: CASSPSTTVPTYEQYF
CDR3 DNA: TGTGCCAGCAGCCCCTCGACGACAGTGCCCACCTACGAGCAGTACTTC

J gene: TRBJ2-2
clone size: .
V gene: TRBV13
D gene: .
CDR3 protein: CASSKKGFGTGELFF
CDR3 DNA: TGTGCCAGCAGCAAAAAGGGGTTTGGCACCGGGGAGCTGTTTTTT

J gene: TRBJ2-1
clone size: .
V gene: TRBV27
D gene: .
CDR3 protein: CASSLYGQVLYNEQFF
CDR3 DNA: TGTGCCAGCAGTTTATACGGCCAGGTCCTCTACAATGAGCAGTTCTTC

J gene: TRBJ1-5
clone size: .
V gene: TRBV28
D gene: TRBD1
CDR3 protein: CASSPGQGRVRRGNQPQHF
CDR3 DNA: TGTGCCAGCAGTCCGGGACAGGGGAGAGTAAGAAGGGGCAATCAGCCCCAGCATTTT

J gene: TRBJ1-1
clone size: .
V gene: TRBV29-1
D gene: .
CDR3 protein: CSVVQGHLNTEAFF
CDR3 DNA: TGCAGCGTTGTACAGGGACACTTGAACACTGAAGCTTTCTTT

J gene: TRBJ1-1
clone size: once
V gene: TRBV7-9
D gene: .
CDR3 protein: CASRNVSLEAFF
CDR3 DNA: TGTGCCAGCAGAAACGTGAGCCTTGAAGCTTTCTTT

J gene: TRBJ2-5
clone size: .
V gene: TRBV6-1
D gene: TRBD2
CDR3 protein: CASTGLAEETQYF
CDR3 DNA: TGTGCCAGCACGGGACTAGCGGAAGAGACCCAGTACTTC

J gene: TRBJ2-5
clone size: .
V gene: TRBV7-8
D gene: .
CDR3 protein: CASSLTQSGRETQYF
CDR3 DNA: TGTGCCAGCAGCTTAACCCAATCAGGGAGGGAGACCCAGTACTTC

J gene: TRBJ2-1
clone size: .
V gene: TRBV5-1
D gene: TRBD2
CDR3 protein: CASVGRGSGSPRNEQFF
CDR3 DNA: TGCGCCAGCGTTGGGCGAGGTAGCGGGAGCCCCAGAAATGAGCAGTTCTTC

J gene: TRBJ2-1
clone size: .
V gene: TRBV19
D gene: TRBD1
CDR3 protein: CASDRGSYNEQFF
CDR3 DNA: TGTGCCTCTGACAGGGGGTCCTACAATGAGCAGTTCTTC

J gene: TRBJ2-2
clone size: .
V gene: TRBV9
D gene: .
CDR3 protein: CASSSGAELFF
CDR3 DNA: TGTGCCAGCAGCTCAGGGGCTGAGCTGTTTTTT

J gene: TRBJ2-7
clone size: .
V gene: TRBV5-4
D gene: .
CDR3 protein: CASSLLQTPVGEQYF
CDR3 DNA: TGTGCCAGCAGCTTGTTACAAACCCCGGTGGGGGAGCAGTACTTC

J gene: TRBJ1-5
clone size: few
V gene: TRBV15
D gene: TRBD1
CDR3 protein: CATSRGRDSQPQHF
CDR3 DNA: TGTGCCACCAGCAGAGGAAGGGACAGTCAGCCCCAGCATTTT

J gene: TRBJ2-4
clone size: few
V gene: TRBV6-5
D gene: .
CDR3 protein: CASAKRGRKNIQYF
CDR3 DNA: TGTGCCAGCGCGAAAAGAGGGCGCAAAAACATTCAGTACTTC

J gene: TRBJ1-2
clone size: .
V gene: TRBV27
D gene: .
CDR3 protein: CASSSQGGHYGYTF
CDR3 DNA: TGTGCCAGCAGTTCACAGGGAGGTCACTATGGCTACACCTTC

J gene: TRBJ1-4
clone size: once
V gene: TRBV19
D gene: .
CDR3 protein: CASSWGASAEKLFF
CDR3 DNA: TGTGCCAGTAGTTGGGGAGCCTCAGCGGAAAAACTGTTTTTT

J gene: TRBJ1-3
clone size: .
V gene: TRBV7-6
D gene: .
CDR3 protein: CASSLGPGYSGNTIYF
CDR3 DNA: TGTGCCAGCAGCTTAGGTCCAGGTTACTCTGGAAACACCATATATTTT

J gene: TRBJ2-2
clone size: .
V gene: TRBV4-1
D gene: .
CDR3 protein: CASSQVTGELFF
CDR3 DNA: TGCGCCAGCAGCCAAGTTACCGGGGAGCTGTTTTTT

J gene: TRBJ2-3
clone size: .
V gene: TRBV15
D gene: .
CDR3 protein: CATSVSRWSTDTQYF
CDR3 DNA: TGTGCCACCTCGGTGTCGAGGTGGAGCACAGATACGCAGTATTTT

J gene: TRBJ2-2
clone size: .
V gene: TRBV28
D gene: .
CDR3 protein: CASSLRGSAGELFF
CDR3 DNA: TGTGCCAGCAGTTTACGGGGGAGTGCCGGGGAGCTGTTTTTT

J gene: TRBJ2-7
clone size: .
V gene: TRBV11-3
D gene: .
CDR3 protein: CASSLRLGTYEQYF
CDR3 DNA: TGTGCCAGCAGCTTAAGACTAGGGACCTACGAGCAGTACTTC